These T cell receptor beta chains were read from a single sample in a study of blood T cells in healthy people across ages. Each CDR3 protein gets one entry after TCRdb re-called the 5' RACE reads with MiXCR. The data hold some 900,000 distinct CDR3 sequences, with more than 25% observed a single time. The sample consisted of blood. These receptors were collected from a woman older than 75 in good health. CDR3s include the opening cysteine and the closing phenylalanine or tryptophan. The D gene is left open where the match is weak. Expanded clones get a size class; other rows say once, few or many, or leave the size out.

>-|TRBJ2-3|TRBV12-3/TRBV12-4|TRBD2
TGTGCCAGCAGTAGGACTAGCGGGGGGAGCGCAGATGCGCAGTATTTT
CASSRTSGGSADAQYF
>once|TRBJ1-4|TRBV27|TRBD1
TGTGCCAGCAGTTCGGACAGGGAAGGGGAAAAACTGTTTTTT
CASSSDREGEKLFF
>many|TRBJ2-7|TRBV6-2/TRBV6-3|-
TGTGCCAGCAGTTACGCCGGGACACTCTACGAGCAGTACTTC
CASSYAGTLYEQYF
>many|TRBJ2-3|TRBV30|TRBD1
TGTGCCGGGACAGAGTACACAGATACGCAGTATTTT
CAGTEYTDTQYF
>many|TRBJ2-3|TRBV9|-
TGTGCCAGCAGGTTTGGTGGTAGCGGAACCACAGATACGCAGTATTTT
CASRFGGSGTTDTQYF
>many|TRBJ2-5|TRBV3-1|-
TGTGCCAGCAGCCAGGGAGGAGCGGCCCAAGAGACCCAGTACTTC
CASSQGGAAQETQYF
>few|TRBJ2-5|TRBV20-1|-
TGCAGTGCTAGGCAGGGCCAAGAGACCCAGTACTTC
CSARQGQETQYF
>many|TRBJ2-1|TRBV29-1|-
TGCAGCGTTGGGCGCAACAATGAGCAGTTCTTC
CSVGRNNEQFF
>-|TRBJ2-7|TRBV15|-
TGTGCCACCAGCAGAGATCCCAGCTCCTACGAGCAGTACTTC
CATSRDPSSYEQYF
>many|TRBJ2-4|TRBV6-2/TRBV6-3|TRBD1
TGTGCCAGCAGTTACGGCAACCAGGGGGCAGGCAAAAACATTCAGTACTTC
CASSYGNQGAGKNIQYF
>-|TRBJ1-1|TRBV6-6|TRBD1
TGTGCCAGCAGTTTACGGACAGGGAGCACTGAAGCTTTCTTT
CASSLRTGSTEAFF
>few|TRBJ2-5|TRBV10-3|TRBD1
TGTGCCATCAGGCGATCGGGACAGGGGGCTCAAGAGACCCAGTACTTC
CAIRRSGQGAQETQYF
>many|TRBJ2-1|TRBV12-3/TRBV12-4|TRBD1
TGTGCCAGACCCCCGGGACAGAGACACAATGAGCAGTTCTTC
CARPPGQRHNEQFF
>few|TRBJ2-1|TRBV30|TRBD1
TGTGCCTGGAGCCCAGGGGGTTCCTACAATGAGCAGTTCTTC
CAWSPGGSYNEQFF
>-|TRBJ1-1|TRBV7-9|-
TGTGCCAGCAGCTTAGACTTGGGGCGCGGCGGCACTGAAGCTTTCTTT
CASSLDLGRGGTEAFF
>few|TRBJ1-6|TRBV3-1|TRBD1
TGTGCCAGCAGCGCCCGGGACAGGCAGAATTCACCCCTCCACTTT
CASSARDRQNSPLHF
>few|TRBJ1-1|TRBV6-2/TRBV6-3|TRBD1
TGTGCCAGCAGTTCGGAAGGGGGCTTTACTGAAGCTTTCTTT
CASSSEGGFTEAFF
>many|TRBJ2-3|TRBV18|TRBD2
TGTGCCAGCTCACCACCTTTGAGCGGGGGTAGCACAGATACGCAGTATTTT
CASSPPLSGGSTDTQYF
>many|TRBJ2-7|TRBV27|-
TGTGCCAGCAGTTTTTCCTGGGGATCAGAAGAGCAGTACTTC
CASSFSWGSEEQYF
>-|TRBJ2-2|TRBV20-1|TRBD2
TGCAGTGCTAGAGATGGAGCGGGGGGGACCGGGGAGCTGTTTTTT
CSARDGAGGTGELFF
>-|TRBJ2-5|TRBV6-1|TRBD2
TGTGCCAGCAGCGCCGGACTAGTGGGGGTGGATGAGCAGTACTTC
CASSAGLVGVDEQYF
>few|TRBJ1-6|TRBV9|-
TGTGCCAGCAGCGTAGAAAAGGAAAGGTTGATTAATTCACCCCTCCACTTT
CASSVEKERLINSPLHF